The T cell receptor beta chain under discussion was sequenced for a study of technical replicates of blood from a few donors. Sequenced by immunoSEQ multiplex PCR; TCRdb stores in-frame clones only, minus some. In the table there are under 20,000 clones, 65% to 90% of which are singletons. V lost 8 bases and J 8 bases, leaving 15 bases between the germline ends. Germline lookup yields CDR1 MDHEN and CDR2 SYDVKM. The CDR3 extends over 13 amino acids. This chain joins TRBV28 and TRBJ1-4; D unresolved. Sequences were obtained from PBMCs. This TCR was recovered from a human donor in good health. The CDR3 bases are TGTGCCAGCCTGGGCGGAGGAGAGGAAAAACTGTTTTTT. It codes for CASLGGGEEKLFF.